This T cell receptor (beta chain) was recovered during a study of OX40 agonist ivuxolimab in advanced cancers. This CDR3 is built from 16 residues. Germline V CDR1 and CDR2: SGHVS, FNYEAQ. J was trimmed by 0 bases and V by 0 bases; bases with no gene match: 1. Clones were sequenced by immunoSEQ multiplex PCR, and TCRdb holds only the in-frame ones, with some missing. The sample records tens of thousands of clones, approximately 89% being singletons. In its sample, this clone was seen once. The TCR comes from an adult with an advanced solid tumor such as melanoma, head and neck, liver or kidney cancer. The sequences come from CD4+ or CD8+ T cells sorted from blood, collected in a trial of the OX40 agonist ivuxolimab. This chain connects TRBV7-6 to TRBJ2-7, with 11 bases fitting TRBD2. The chain's CDR3 is CASSLATSGSSYEQYF. CDR3 nucleotide sequence: TGTGCCAGCAGCTTAGCAACTAGCGGGAGCTCCTACGAGCAGTACTTC.